The 10 T cell receptor beta chains below all came from one sample that was sequenced in a study of post-analysis software for immune sequencing data. General study points: About five TRBV segments were more frequent in patients than controls; TRBV5-6, TRBV5-1 and TRBV20-1 belonged to this group.

The antigens of these receptors remain unknown. Unique molecular identifiers tagged the TCR beta cDNA libraries. TCRdb itself ran the PCR reads through MiXCR, one entry per CDR3 protein. The table has 400,000 to 500,000 distinct CDR3 sequences, 39% seen once; the top ten hold 7.5% to 8.5%. Sequencing was performed on blood. The receptors stem from a girl aged 2 to 9 with multiple sclerosis.

Concerning this clonotype: Compared with germline, one end of the junction differs, possibly owing to a read error. The J gene is TRBJ2-3, the V gene TRBV6-2 or TRBV6-3, with a weak D call TRBD2 (6 bases). Per the germline V gene, CDR1 is MNHEY and CDR2 is SVGEGT. This CDR3 contains 15 residues. The CDR3 DNA is TGTGCCGGCAGTTACCCCGGGCCTGGGGGGGATACGCAGTATTTT. Amino acid sequence: CAGSYPGPGGDTQYF.

The chain is built from TRBV7-2 and TRBJ2-2; D possibly corresponds to TRBD2 (6 bases). V was shortened by 11 bases and J by 5 bases, with 15 bases between the two germline ends. CDR1 SGHTA and CDR2 FQGNSA come from the germline V gene. The CDR3 has 13 residues. CDR3 DNA: TGTGCCCTGTCTCGGACTATTACCGGGGAGCTGTTTTTT. It is translated as CALSRTITGELFF.

V is TRBV18 and J is TRBJ2-5; no clear D. Germline CDR1 and CDR2: KGHSH and LQKENI. The CDR3 has 14 residues. Trimming removed 0 bases from V and 4 bases from J, with 9 bases in between. The DNA for the CDR3 is TGTGCCAGCTCACCACCGTCTGGCTTAGAGACCCAGTACTTC. Translation gives CASSPPSGLETQYF.

This clonotype was found a few times. The chain couples TRBV5-1 to TRBJ2-7; TRBD1 is a possible D gene (6 bases). Per germline, CDR1 SGHRS and CDR2 YFSETQ. The CDR3 has 14 amino acids. Trimming removed 4 bases at V and 0 bases at J, with 11 bases between. For the CDR3, the DNA is TGCGCCAGCAGCCTCCGGGACATCTCCTACGAGCAGTACTTC. Translated, it gives CASSLRDISYEQYF. The entire variable domain, with the rest obtained from reference TRBV5-1 and TRBJ2-7, is as follows: KAGVTQTPRYLIKTRGQQVTLSCSPISGHRSVSWYQQTPGQGLQFLFEYFSETQRNKGNFPGRFSGRQFSNSRSEMNVSTLELGDSALYLCASSLRDISYEQYFGPGTRLTVT.

This clonotype was counted between two and nine times. The chain joins TRBV12-3 or TRBV12-4 to TRBJ2-7; TRBD1 might be the D (7 bases). The V end lost 3 bases, the J end lost 1 base, and 19 bases lay between the germline ends. The CDR3 covers 17 residues. CDR3 sequence: CASSFGGGGDLSYEQYF. CDR3 coding DNA: TGTGCCAGCAGTTTTGGAGGGGGCGGAGATTTATCCTACGAGCAGTACTTC.

The chain joins TRBV9 to TRBJ2-7; D possibly matches TRBD1 or TRBD2 (6 bases each). Trimming pared 0 bases from V and 6 bases from J, leaving 10 bases between. The V gene's germline CDR1 is SGDLS and CDR2 YYNGEE. CDR3 length: 13 residues. CDR3 sequence: CASSVVGGGEQYF. The DNA of the CDR3 is TGTGCCAGCAGCGTAGTCGGGGGCGGCGAGCAGTACTTC.

This clonotype appeared a few times. V is TRBV28 and J is TRBJ2-5, with D tentatively TRBD1 (6 bases). The J call may be wrong; the DNA end is better matched by TRBJ2-7. CDR1 is MDHEN, CDR2 SYDVKM, per germline. There are 15 residues in the CDR3. As DNA, the CDR3 is TGTGCCAGCAGCGTTACCCCTGACAGGTCCCACGAGCAGTACTTC. Protein sequence: CASSVTPDRSHEQYF.

The chain carries TRBV4-1 and TRBJ1-1, with 7 positions matching TRBD1. CDR1 MGHRA and CDR2 YSYEKL come from the germline V gene. The CDR3 totals 14 residues. V lost 5 bases and J lost 0; bases outside the gene matches: 3. The CDR3 DNA reads as TGCGCCAGCAGCACACAGGGGCTGAACACTGAAGCTTTCTTT. The encoded protein is CASSTQGLNTEAFF.

The genes are TRBV4-1 and TRBJ1-2; D perhaps matches TRBD1 (6 bases). The V gene lost 4 bases and the J gene lost 4 bases, with 13 bases spanning the gap. The CDR3 length is 14 residues. Germline assignment: CDR1 MGHRA and CDR2 YSYEKL. Here the CDR3 reads CASSPHWDIYGYTF. DNA for the CDR3: TGCGCCAGCAGCCCTCACTGGGACATCTATGGCTACACCTTC.

There are a few counts of this clonotype. The genes are TRBV7-9 and TRBJ2-7; TRBD1 matches at 9 bases. CDR1 is SEHNR and CDR2 is FQNEAQ in the germline V gene (reference sequence). Trimming cost V 3 bases and J 2 bases; bases outside gene matches: 2. This CDR3 contains 14 residues. CDR3 amino acids: CASSLWDRAYEQYF. The CDR3 region has the DNA TGTGCCAGCAGCTTGTGGGACAGGGCCTACGAGCAGTACTTC.